This T cell receptor (beta chain) emerged from a study of cytomegalovirus exposure and HLA in healthy donors. Background on the study: Across around 400 genotyped donors, around 80% landed in the Caucasian-associated ancestry cluster.

Turning to this clone: Its target is unknown. The junction differs from germline at one of its ends, possibly a read error.

The CDR3 totals 15 residues. Germline V gives CDR1 SSHAT, CDR2 FNYEAQ (reference sequence). Study-wide findings and caveats: Researchers reportedly found TCR beta sequences accurately predicted most subjects' HLA-A and HLA-B alleles.

Primers for the PCR totalled 60 Vbeta and 13 Jbeta. Sequenced by immunoSEQ multiplex PCR; TCRdb stores in-frame clones only, minus some. The table includes 150,000 to 200,000 clones, roughly four fifths detected once. Input material: PBMCs. The sequence was obtained from a young man in good health and CMV-seronegative. This chain links TRBV7-7 with TRBJ2-1, with TRBD2 matching over 9 bases. In DNA form, the CDR3 reads TGTGCTAGCAGCTCGGCGGCTAGCGGGATGGGTGAGCAGTTCTTC. Protein: CASSSAASGMGEQFF.